What follows describes a single TCR beta chain. Its antigen is currently not known. No quality values exist for individual bases; no much larger clone is one base distant. In the prospective study, participants were 18 to 89 years old, resided in about two dozen geographic areas of the United States, and were enrolled through a virtual design. In the prospective study, cohorts were assigned on the basis of participant-reported clinical history obtained from a screening survey and a study questionnaire. For ImmuneRACE Cohort 3, a participant was defined as recovered based on two consecutive negative NP/OP PCR tests, clearance by a healthcare professional, or resolution of symptoms. In the prospective study, whole blood, serum and a nasopharyngeal or oropharyngeal swab were collected from each participant by mobile phlebotomists. Additional blood draws and questionnaires over an approximately 2-month period could optionally be provided by prospective study participants. Prospective study blood samples were shipped either frozen or at room temperature before DNA extraction.

TCRbeta CDR3 regions were amplified from genomic DNA using the immunoSEQ Assay, a bias-controlled multiplex PCR. The source study handled its data this way. The number of nucleated cells in each sample was estimated by amplification of reference gene primers within the assay. To quantify the absolute abundance of each unique TCRbeta CDR3 rearrangement, sequence reads were collapsed and filtered. Productive Simpson clonality was computed per sample as the square root of Simpson's diversity index over productive rearrangements. Sourced from immuneACCESS, this table was stored by TCRdb with only in-frame sequences that have V and J called. A share of the clones is absent; for the studies checked, an unresolved V gene accounts for under half, and the remainder has no known explanation. V and J calls and clone size are those listed in that table; D and trimming were worked out from the DNA. This sample has some 310,000 clones in its table, and roughly 86% of those were observed once. Around 9% of the sample is taken by the ten largest.

This entry comes from a study of blood T cell repertoires in COVID-19 (dated by TCRdb to between 2020 and 2021). Regarding the research as a whole: The collaborator samples originated in the United States, Italy and Spain and spanned the acute and convalescent phases of COVID-19. The material from the prospective study consisted of cDNA or gDNA derived from T cells, B-cell-depleted T cells, or PBMCs. The dataset comprised deeply sampled blood TCRbeta repertoires from subjects exposed to, actively infected with, or recovered from COVID-19. The repertoires were made available in a free public database intended to serve as a resource for research on the immune response to SARS-CoV-2. Samples came from the ongoing ImmuneRACE study (first 160 participants) plus 1,254 subjects from 6 global collaborators. Sample metadata almost always included a de-identified subject ID, COVID-19 status, age in years and sex. Where available, HLA class I and class II types were obtained from metadata supplied by the sample provider rather than from assay-based typing. Summary of the overall study and its limitations: The quantity of clinical and demographic metadata differed by source and by participant and was supplied without curation.

CDR1 and CDR2 are read off the germline V gene as LGHNT and FRNRAP. Trimming takes 1 base from V and 0 bases from J, and the germline ends sit 9 bases apart. Measured from the cysteine to the phenylalanine, the CDR3 is 15 residues long. Only the CDR3 portion is preserved as DNA: 45 bases, with reading frame beginning at the first base. The sequence was obtained from a woman aged 25 to 39 who had recovered from COVID-19. This chain is built from TRBV12-5 and TRBJ1-1; no D segment can be confidently identified. Sequences were obtained from PBMCs or T cells enriched from blood (not recorded which). The base sequence is TGTGCTAGTGGTTTGGGGCGGCTGGTGAACACTGAAGCTTTCTTT. It is translated as CASGLGRLVNTEAFF.